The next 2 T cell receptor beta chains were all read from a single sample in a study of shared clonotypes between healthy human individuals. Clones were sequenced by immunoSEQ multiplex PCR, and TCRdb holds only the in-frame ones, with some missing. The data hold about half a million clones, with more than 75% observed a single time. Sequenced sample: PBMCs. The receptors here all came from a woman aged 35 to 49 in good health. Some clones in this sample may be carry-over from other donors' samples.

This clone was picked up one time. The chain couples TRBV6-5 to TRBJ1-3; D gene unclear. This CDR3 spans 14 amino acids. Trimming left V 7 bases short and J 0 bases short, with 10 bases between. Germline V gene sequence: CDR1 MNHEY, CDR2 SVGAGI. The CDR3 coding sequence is TGTGCCAGCATTAAACACCGCTCTGGAAACACCATATATTTT. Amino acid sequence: CASIKHRSGNTIYF.

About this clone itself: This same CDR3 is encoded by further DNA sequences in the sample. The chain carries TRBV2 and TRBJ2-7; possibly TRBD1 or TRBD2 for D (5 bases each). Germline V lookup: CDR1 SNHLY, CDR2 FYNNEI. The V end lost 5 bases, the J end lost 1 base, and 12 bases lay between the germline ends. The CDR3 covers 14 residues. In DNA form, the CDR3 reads TGTGCCAGCAGTACCGGGACGGCATCCTACGAGCAGTACTTC. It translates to CASSTGTASYEQYF.